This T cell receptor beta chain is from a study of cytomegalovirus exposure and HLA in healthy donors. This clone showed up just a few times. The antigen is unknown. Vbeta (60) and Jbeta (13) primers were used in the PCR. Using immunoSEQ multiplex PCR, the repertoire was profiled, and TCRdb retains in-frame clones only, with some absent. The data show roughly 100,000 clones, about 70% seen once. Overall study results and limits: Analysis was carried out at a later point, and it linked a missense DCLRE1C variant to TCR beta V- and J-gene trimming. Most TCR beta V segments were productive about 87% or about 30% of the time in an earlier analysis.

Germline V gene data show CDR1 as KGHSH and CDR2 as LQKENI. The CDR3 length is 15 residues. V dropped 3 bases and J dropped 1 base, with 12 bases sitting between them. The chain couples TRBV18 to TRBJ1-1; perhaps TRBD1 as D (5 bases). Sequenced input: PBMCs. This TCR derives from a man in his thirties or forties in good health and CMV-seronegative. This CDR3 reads CASSPGQGSNTEAFF. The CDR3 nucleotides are TGTGCCAGCTCACCCGGTCAGGGTTCGAACACTGAAGCTTTCTTT.